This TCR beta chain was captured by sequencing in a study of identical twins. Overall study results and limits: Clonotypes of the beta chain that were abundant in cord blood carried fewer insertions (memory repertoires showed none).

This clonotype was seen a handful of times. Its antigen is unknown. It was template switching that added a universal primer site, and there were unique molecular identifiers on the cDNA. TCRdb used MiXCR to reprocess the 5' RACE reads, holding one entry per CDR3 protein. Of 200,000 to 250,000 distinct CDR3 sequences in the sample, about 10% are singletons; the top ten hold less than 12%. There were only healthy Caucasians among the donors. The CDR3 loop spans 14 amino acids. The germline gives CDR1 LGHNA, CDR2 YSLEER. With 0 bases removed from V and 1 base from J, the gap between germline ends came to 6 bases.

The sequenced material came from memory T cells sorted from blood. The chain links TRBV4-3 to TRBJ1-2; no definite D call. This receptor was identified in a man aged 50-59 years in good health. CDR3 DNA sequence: TGCGCCAGCAGCCAAGATGTAGTTAACTATGGCTACACCTTC. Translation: CASSQDVVNYGYTF.